The 20 T cell receptor beta chains below all came from one sample that was sequenced in a study of cytomegalovirus exposure and HLA in healthy donors. The study ran its PCR with 60 Vbeta and 13 Jbeta primers. The method was immunoSEQ multiplex PCR; TCRdb's version includes in-frame clones alone and lacks a portion of them. The sample yields 100,000 or so clones, 70% to 85% seen once. Specimen: PBMCs. All receptors come from a man aged 18 to 30 in good health and CMV-seronegative.

This rearrangement joins TRBV27 to TRBJ2-3, with 7 positions matching TRBD2. The length of the CDR3 is 15 residues. The ends lost 3 bases at V and 4 bases at J; junction bases unmatched: 7. From germline, CDR1 is MNHEY and CDR2 SMNVEV (reference sequence). The CDR3 sequence is CASSLTSGAADTQYF. CDR3 bases: TGTGCCAGCAGTTTGACGAGCGGGGCAGCAGATACGCAGTATTTT.

This chain links TRBV20-1 with TRBJ2-1, with D tentatively TRBD2 (6 bases). CDR1 and CDR2 (germline): DFQATT, SNEGSKA (reference sequence). V shed 6 bases and J shed 7 bases, with 10 bases lying between them. This CDR3 spans 11 amino acids. CDR3 nucleotides: TGCAGTGCCCGACTAGTAAATGAGCAGTTCTTC. Its protein product is CSARLVNEQFF.

The gene calls are TRBV25-1 and TRBJ2-7; 7 bases match TRBD1. This CDR3 contains 13 residues. The germline V gene has CDR1 MGHDK and CDR2 SYGVNS. J was trimmed by 6 bases and V by 4 bases; bases with no gene match: 6. The CDR3 is CASSGTNRGEQYF. The CDR3 region has the DNA TGTGCCAGCAGTGGGACCAACAGGGGCGAGCAGTACTTC.

This chain connects TRBV27 to TRBJ2-3; D remains ambiguous. There are 13 residues in the CDR3. Trimming took off 2 bases at V and 7 bases at J, with 10 bases between the two ends. Germline CDR1 reads MNHEY; CDR2 reads SMNVEV (reference sequence). CDR3 nucleotide sequence: TGTGCCAGCAGTTTAGACACCCATTATACGCAGTATTTT. Amino acids: CASSLDTHYTQYF.

This clone was counted a single time. The chain uses TRBV30 and TRBJ1-2; possibly TRBD1 for D (5 bases). Germline-derived CDR1 and CDR2 are GTSNPN and SVGIG (reference sequence). The CDR3 covers 13 residues. The V end was cut by 0 bases, the J end by 6 bases, with 11 bases between. CDR3 nucleotide sequence: TGTGCCTGGAGTGTACGGAGGGGTAATGGCTACACCTTC. Encoded protein: CAWSVRRGNGYTF.

This sequence joins TRBV27 and TRBJ1-2; 7 positions agree with TRBD1. The germline CDR1 and CDR2 sequences are MNHEY and SMNVEV (reference sequence). V trimming: 6 bases; J trimming: 3 bases; junction bases outside the gene matches: 7. This CDR3 contains 14 residues. CDR3 protein: CASRKGGGDYGYTF. In DNA form, the CDR3 reads TGTGCCAGCAGAAAAGGGGGCGGGGACTATGGCTACACCTTC.

The genes are TRBV11-3 and TRBJ2-7; D not certain. Germline loops: CDR1 SGHNT, CDR2 YENEEA. Deletions cut 0 bases from V and 2 bases from J, with 5 bases between. This CDR3 comprises 13 residues. CDR3 residues: CASSLDYTYEQYF. In nucleotides, the CDR3 is TGTGCCAGCAGCTTAGATTACACCTACGAGCAGTACTTC.

This clone was picked up a small number of times. The J gene is TRBJ1-3, the V gene TRBV6-5; D unresolved. V gave up 0 bases and J gave up 0 bases, with 9 bases separating them. The CDR3 contains 16 residues. CDR1 is MNHEY and CDR2 is SVGAGI in the germline V gene. CDR3 nucleotides: TGTGCCAGCAGTTACTCGTCGGAGAGCTCTGGAAACACCATATATTTT. Translated, it gives CASSYSSESSGNTIYF.

The chain joins TRBV9 to TRBJ2-7; D uncertain. The CDR3 is 14 amino acids. Trimming cost V 0 bases and J 4 bases, with 11 bases left between them. CDR1 is SGDLS, CDR2 YYNGEE, per germline. The CDR3 DNA sequence: TGTGCCAGCAGCGTAGACCGGGTTTCTTACGAGCAGTACTTC. Amino acid sequence: CASSVDRVSYEQYF. Full variable domain (rest looked up from reference TRBV9 and TRBJ2-7): DSGVTQTPKHLITATGQRVTLRCSPRSGDLSVYWYQQSLDQGLQFLIQYYNGEERAKGNILERFSAQQFPDLHSELNLSSLELGDSALYFCASSVDRVSYEQYFGPGTRLTVT.

The rearrangement links TRBV7-6 to TRBJ1-5; D remains unclear. Germline V CDR1 and CDR2: SGHVS, FNYEAQ. The CDR3 is made up of 13 amino acids. V shed 1 base and J shed 4 bases, with 5 bases lying between them. CDR3: CASSLGRNQPQHF. As DNA, the CDR3 is TGTGCCAGCAGCTTAGGGAGGAATCAGCCCCAGCATTTT.

Note on this clone: Other DNA sequences within the sample encode an identical CDR3. The chain has TRBV4-3 and TRBJ1-1; D gene ambiguous. Trimming left V 1 base short and J 0 bases short, with 9 bases between. CDR3 length: 15 residues. Per the germline V gene, CDR1 is LGHNA and CDR2 is YSLEER. The CDR3 bases are TGCGCCAGCAGCCAAGGTCTCAGATTGAACACTGAAGCTTTCTTT. Its protein is CASSQGLRLNTEAFF.

The chain recombines TRBV5-1 with TRBJ2-6; 7 nucleotides align to TRBD2. V shed 6 bases and J 0 bases; nucleotides not matched to a gene: 9. CDR1 is SGHRS, CDR2 YFSETQ, per germline. This CDR3 comprises 17 residues. The CDR3 loop is CASTWGGRASGANVLTF. DNA of the CDR3: TGCGCCAGCACCTGGGGGGGAAGGGCCTCTGGGGCCAACGTCCTGACTTTC. The whole variable domain, remainder taken from reference TRBV5-1 and TRBJ2-6, is KAGVTQTPRYLIKTRGQQVTLSCSPISGHRSVSWYQQTPGQGLQFLFEYFSETQRNKGNFPGRFSGRQFSNSRSEMNVSTLELGDSALYLCASTWGGRASGANVLTFGAGSRLTVL.

CDR3 residues: CASRGREGNQPQHF. The CDR3 bases are TGTGCCAGCAGGGGCCGGGAGGGTAATCAGCCCCAGCATTTT. The chain employs TRBV28 and TRBJ1-5; D gene ambiguous. The CDR3 contains 14 residues. V lost 6 bases to trimming and J lost 4 bases, with 13 bases between them. CDR1 is MDHEN, CDR2 SYDVKM, per germline.

This clone was observed a single time. V usage is TRBV7-9 and J usage is TRBJ2-7; TRBD2 aligns across 13 bases. CDR1 and CDR2 (germline): SEHNR, FQNEAQ (reference sequence). The CDR3 runs to 16 residues. The V gene end was trimmed by 3 bases and the J gene end by 0 bases; junction bases not matched to a gene: 2. The chain's CDR3 is CASSLTSGRSSYEQYF. CDR3 sequence (DNA): TGTGCCAGCAGCTTGACTAGCGGGAGGAGCTCCTACGAGCAGTACTTC.

The chain is built from TRBV9 and TRBJ1-3; TRBD1 matches 7 bases. The junction had 4 bases not matched to a gene; V was cut back by 3 bases and J by 7 bases. Germline V lookup: CDR1 SGDLS, CDR2 YYNGEE. The CDR3 consists of 13 residues. CDR3 nucleotides: TGTGCCAGCAGCGCTACAGGGGCTAACACCATATATTTT. It translates to CASSATGANTIYF.

The rearrangement links TRBV28 to TRBJ2-5; no clear D gene. CDR1 is MDHEN, CDR2 SYDVKM, per germline. V gave up 6 bases and J gave up 5 bases, with 10 bases separating them. The CDR3 is made up of 12 amino acids. The CDR3 DNA follows: TGTGCCAGCAGCTTCACTCGTGAGACCCAGTACTTC. Its translation is CASSFTRETQYF.

The V gene is TRBV2, the J gene TRBJ2-3; 10 bases map to TRBD2. After removal of 6 bases from V and 6 bases from J, the junction contained 6 bases not matched to a gene. Germline V gives CDR1 SNHLY, CDR2 FYNNEI. The CDR3 runs to 14 residues. Here the CDR3 reads CASRLAGIWDTQYF. The CDR3 nucleotides are TGTGCCAGCAGACTAGCGGGAATTTGGGATACGCAGTATTTT.

The rearrangement joins TRBV15 to TRBJ1-4, with 8 bases fitting TRBD1. The CDR3 sequence is 14 residues long. Germline-derived CDR1 and CDR2 are LNHNV and YYDKDF (reference sequence). The V gene end was trimmed by 2 bases and the J gene end by 8 bases; junction bases not matched to a gene: 4. CDR3 amino acids: CATSRNRDREKLFF. The CDR3, as DNA: TGTGCCACCAGCAGAAATCGGGACAGGGAAAAACTGTTTTTT.

The V and J genes are TRBV27 and TRBJ2-5; 8 positions match TRBD2. The V and J ends lost 5 bases and 4 bases, in that order; junction bases with no gene match: 6. This CDR3 is 14 amino acids long. Germline-derived CDR1 and CDR2 are MNHEY and SMNVEV (reference sequence). Here the CDR3 DNA reads TGTGCCAGCAGTACCCTAGCGGGCCGAGAGACCCAGTACTTC. Amino acids: CASSTLAGRETQYF.

The chain uses TRBV27 and TRBJ1-1; no definite D call. Germline lookup yields CDR1 MNHEY and CDR2 SMNVEV (reference sequence). This CDR3 is 12 amino acids long. Trimming removed 6 bases from V and 7 bases from J, with 12 bases in between. The CDR3 DNA sequence: TGTGCCAGCAGACGTTCAGGAGGTGAAGCTTTCTTT. It translates to CASRRSGGEAFF.